The 32 T cell receptor beta chains listed next were all sequenced from one sample in a study of T cell changes during pregnancy in multiple sclerosis. Data came from immunoSEQ multiplex PCR; TCRdb stores just in-frame clones and leaves some out. The sample lists about 40,000 clones; around nine tenths were seen once. Sequenced here: CD8+ T cells from peripheral blood mononuclear cells, sampled in the first trimester of pregnancy. These receptor sequences come from a female donor with multiple sclerosis, enrolled in a pregnancy study.

The V gene is TRBV6-5, the J gene TRBJ1-3; D is possibly TRBD1 (5 bases). V was clipped by 6 bases and J by 0 bases, with 12 bases between them. CDR1 and CDR2 (germline): MNHEY, SVGAGI. The CDR3 totals 15 residues. CDR3 protein: CASRLGGSSGNTIYF. CDR3 sequence (DNA): TGTGCCAGCAGATTGGGGGGGTCCTCTGGAAACACCATATATTTT.

The chain is built from TRBV4-2 and TRBJ1-1; maybe TRBD1 (6 bases). CDR3 length: 17 residues. Trimming shortened V by 4 bases and J by 0 bases, and 18 bases separated the two germline ends. In germline, CDR1 is LGHNA, CDR2 YNFKEQ. The CDR3 nucleotides read TGTGCCAGCAGCCTGGCCTCTCTACAGGGTCTGAACACTGAAGCTTTCTTT. Translated, it gives CASSLASLQGLNTEAFF.

The chain couples TRBV9 to TRBJ1-6, with 9 positions matching TRBD1. The CDR3 spans 15 residues. Per the germline V gene, CDR1 is SGDLS and CDR2 is YYNGEE. Trimming at V came to 2 bases and at J to 8 bases, leaving 5 bases not matched to a gene. CDR3 region: CASSVTGGSDSPLHF. For the CDR3, the DNA is TGTGCCAGCAGCGTCACAGGGGGCTCCGATTCACCCCTCCACTTT.

This clone was seen a handful of times. CDR3 nucleotides: TGCGCCAGCAGCCAATTGACAGGGGGCGCAGCTGAAGCTTTCTTT. As protein: CASSQLTGGAAEAFF. The gene calls are TRBV4-1 and TRBJ1-1; 10 bases align to TRBD1. J lost 6 bases, V lost 2 bases, and 6 bases had no gene match. Germline assignment: CDR1 MGHRA and CDR2 YSYEKL. The CDR3 is 15 amino acids.

The V call is TRBV11-2, the J call TRBJ2-5, with D possibly matching TRBD2 (6 bases). The V gene lost 2 bases and the J gene lost 2 bases, with 9 bases spanning the gap. Per the germline V gene, CDR1 is SGHAT and CDR2 is FQNNGV. This CDR3 has 14 residues. CDR3 DNA sequence: TGTGCCAGCAGCTTACCGCGGGAACAAGAGACCCAGTACTTC. It yields the protein CASSLPREQETQYF.

The chain combines TRBV5-1 with TRBJ1-1; D remains ambiguous. Between the trimmed V and J ends, which lost 2 bases and 6 bases, there was a span of 11 bases. Germline V gene data show CDR1 as SGHRS and CDR2 as YFSETQ. The CDR3 is made up of 13 amino acids. The CDR3 reads CASSFIPSPEAFF. The CDR3 nucleotides read TGCGCCAGCAGCTTCATCCCGAGCCCTGAAGCTTTCTTT.

V usage is TRBV5-3 and J usage is TRBJ1-1, with D possibly TRBD1 on 5 matching bases. TRBV5-3 is known as an ORF, though its function is uncertain. CDR3 length: 12 amino acids. V dropped 7 bases and J dropped 5 bases, with 12 bases sitting between them. The CDR3 coding sequence is TGTGCCAGACAGGGTAGTACTACTGAAGCTTTCTTT. Amino acids: CARQGSTTEAFF.

This sequence joins TRBV6-4 and TRBJ1-1; no reliable D call. CDR1 and CDR2 from the germline V gene are MRHNA and SNTAGT. Trimming stripped 3 bases from V and 1 base from J, with 6 bases between. The CDR3 has 13 residues. In DNA form, the CDR3 reads TGTGCCAGCAGTGAGAGTGCGAACACTGAAGCTTTCTTT. Amino acids: CASSESANTEAFF.

The chain couples TRBV10-3 to TRBJ2-7, with TRBD2 matching 7 bases. The CDR3 runs 14 residues. Germline V gene sequence: CDR1 ENHRY, CDR2 SYGVKD. After removal of 9 bases from V and 2 bases from J, the junction contained 10 bases not matched to a gene. The CDR3 DNA reads TGTGCCATTGGGGGGGGAGGCCAAACCTACGAGCAGTACTTC. Its translation: CAIGGGGQTYEQYF.

The chain couples TRBV6-6 to TRBJ1-1; D is possibly TRBD1 (5 bases). Germline-derived CDR1 and CDR2 are MNHNY and SVGAGI (reference sequence). This CDR3 region has 15 residues. Between the trimmed V and J ends, which lost 2 bases and 1 base, there was a span of 11 bases. The CDR3 region is CASSYVDTPNTEAFF. For the CDR3, the DNA is TGTGCCAGCAGTTACGTGGACACCCCGAACACTGAAGCTTTCTTT.

V is TRBV6-5 and J is TRBJ2-7; the D gene is possibly TRBD1 (6 bases). The CDR3 runs to 14 residues. Germline values: CDR1 MNHEY, CDR2 SVGAGI. Trimming removed 3 bases at V and 2 bases at J, with 11 bases between. The CDR3 loop reads CASSYFDRPYEQYF. In DNA form, the CDR3 reads TGTGCCAGCAGTTATTTCGACAGGCCCTACGAGCAGTACTTC.

The chain uses TRBV6-5 and TRBJ2-5, with 10 bases fitting TRBD2. The V gene end was trimmed by 8 bases and the J gene end by 0 bases; junction bases not matched to a gene: 0. This CDR3 region has 13 residues. Germline CDR1 reads MNHEY; CDR2 reads SVGAGI. CDR3 sequence reads: CASGLADQETQYF. In nucleotides, the CDR3 is TGTGCCAGCGGACTAGCGGACCAAGAGACCCAGTACTTC.

The V call is TRBV5-1, the J call TRBJ2-7; 7 bases agree with TRBD2. Trimming took 2 bases from V and 1 from J; bases not matched to a gene: 3. CDR1 SGHRS and CDR2 YFSETQ come from the germline V gene. CDR3 length: 14 residues. The CDR3 bases are TGCGCCAGCAGCTTCCCGGGACTATCCTACGAGCAGTACTTC. The encoded protein is CASSFPGLSYEQYF.

CDR3 coding DNA: TGTGCCAGCAGTTCCCTCACCTCGGGACAGGGCTACGAGCAGTACTTC. Its protein is CASSSLTSGQGYEQYF. V usage is TRBV27 and J usage is TRBJ2-5, with TRBD1 identical over 9 bases. The DNA end lines up better with TRBJ2-7; the J call may be wrong. The V gene's germline CDR1 is MNHEY and CDR2 SMNVEV (reference sequence). The CDR3 consists of 16 residues.

The chain uses TRBV28 and TRBJ1-6; D is uncertain. V was cut by 2 bases and J by 6 bases, with 11 bases left in between. Germline V lookup: CDR1 MDHEN, CDR2 SYDVKM. CDR3 length: 15 amino acids. The CDR3 here is CASSLDGVVNSPLHF. The CDR3 nucleotides read TGTGCCAGCAGTTTAGACGGGGTGGTTAATTCACCCCTCCACTTT.

In this sample, this clone turned up once. CDR3 amino acids: CASRDPGLAGEEETQYF. The CDR3 nucleotides read TGTGCCAGCAGGGACCCAGGACTAGCGGGGGAGGAAGAGACCCAGTACTTC. The J gene is TRBJ2-5, the V gene TRBV5-4; the match to TRBD2 covers 13 bases. This CDR3 has 17 residues. Per the germline V gene, CDR1 is SGHNT and CDR2 is YYREEE (reference sequence). Trimming cost V 5 bases and J 3 bases; bases outside gene matches: 10.

This clone was detected only a few times. The chain has TRBV6-4 and TRBJ2-1; 13 bases line up with TRBD2. In germline, CDR1 is MRHNA, CDR2 SNTAGT. The V and J ends lost 6 bases and 4 bases, in that order; junction bases with no gene match: 3. This CDR3 has 15 residues. CDR3 sequence (DNA): TGTGCCAGCAGCCTGACTAGCGGGGGGTACAATGAGCAGTTCTTC. Amino acids: CASSLTSGGYNEQFF.

The rearrangement links TRBV6-6 to TRBJ2-3; weak D call: TRBD1 (6 bases). From germline, CDR1 is MNHNY and CDR2 SVGAGI (reference sequence). The CDR3 extends over 12 amino acids. The V gene lost 5 bases and the J gene lost 5 bases, with 8 bases spanning the gap. The CDR3 sequence: CASSAQGDTQYF. CDR3 DNA sequence: TGTGCCAGCAGTGCACAGGGAGATACGCAGTATTTT.

The V gene is TRBV4-3, the J gene TRBJ1-2, with 7 positions matching TRBD1. Losses at the gene ends were 1 base for V and 3 bases for J; bases not matched to a gene: 5. Germline CDR1 reads LGHNA; CDR2 reads YSLEER. CDR3 length equals 15 residues. CDR3: CASSQVPGGYYGYTF. CDR3 nucleotide sequence: TGCGCCAGCAGCCAAGTACCAGGGGGTTACTATGGCTACACCTTC.

The chain joins TRBV5-6 to TRBJ1-4, with D maybe TRBD1 (5 bases). The CDR3 is 15 residues long. Per the germline V gene, CDR1 is SGHDT and CDR2 is YYEEEE. Trimming left V 0 bases short and J 4 bases short, with 10 bases between. The CDR3 DNA is TGTGCCAGCAGCTTGGTACAGGTCTTTAATGAAAAACTGTTTTTT. It codes for CASSLVQVFNEKLFF.

This clone was recorded once. CDR3 sequence: CASSSGGPSYEQYF. In DNA, the CDR3 is TGTGCCAGCAGCAGCGGGGGGCCCTCCTACGAGCAGTACTTC. The chain is built from TRBV9 and TRBJ2-7; 9 bases line up with TRBD2. The V gene's germline CDR1 is SGDLS and CDR2 YYNGEE. V trimming: 4 bases; J trimming: 0 bases; junction bases outside the gene matches: 2. CDR3 length: 14 residues.

This rearrangement joins TRBV10-3 to TRBJ2-1; no reliable D call. Per the germline V gene, CDR1 is ENHRY and CDR2 is SYGVKD. V gave up 2 bases and J gave up 7 bases, with 6 bases separating them. The length of the CDR3 is 12 residues. Written as DNA, the CDR3 is TGTGCCATCAGTGAGCCCCCGAATGAGCAGTTCTTC. Residues: CAISEPPNEQFF.

This clone was observed a handful of times. The V and J genes are TRBV6-6 and TRBJ1-3; 7 positions match TRBD1. J lost 3 bases, V lost 6 bases, and 8 bases had no gene match. The V gene's germline CDR1 is MNHNY and CDR2 SVGAGI (reference sequence). CDR3 length: 15 residues. The CDR3 spells CASSFEGAGGNTIYF. For the CDR3, the DNA is TGTGCCAGCAGCTTCGAGGGGGCGGGTGGAAACACCATATATTTT.

The J gene is TRBJ2-3, the V gene TRBV7-3; possibly TRBD2 for D (6 bases). Germline V CDR1 and CDR2: SGHTA, FQGTGA. Trimming pared 3 bases from V and 1 base from J, leaving 11 bases between. The CDR3 totals 15 residues. In DNA, the CDR3 is TGTGCCAGCAGCTTGGCGGGGTCGGGCACAGATACGCAGTATTTT. This codes for CASSLAGSGTDTQYF. The full variable domain, its missing parts supplied by reference TRBV7-3 and TRBJ2-3, is GAGVSQTPSNKVTEKGKYVELRCDPISGHTALYWYRQSLGQGPEFLIYFQGTGAADDSGLPNDRFFAVRPEGSVSTLKIQRTERGDSAVYLCASSLAGSGTDTQYFGPGTRLTVL.

This chain joins TRBV9 and TRBJ2-3; possible D gene TRBD2, 6 bases. This CDR3 has 14 amino acids. Germline loops: CDR1 SGDLS, CDR2 YYNGEE. V gave up 3 bases and J gave up 1 base, with 9 bases separating them. CDR3 bases: TGTGCCAGCAGCGGAACGGGGGGCACAGATACGCAGTATTTT. As protein: CASSGTGGTDTQYF.

The V and J genes are TRBV5-4 and TRBJ2-7; the match to TRBD2 covers 13 bases. Germline CDR1 reads SGHNT; CDR2 reads YYREEE (reference sequence). CDR3 length equals 13 residues. V dropped 8 bases and J dropped 5; count of bases not matched to a gene: 4. The CDR3 bases are TGTGCCAGTACTAGCGGGGGGGCCAACGAGCAGTACTTC. This encodes CASTSGGANEQYF.

The chain is built from TRBV13 and TRBJ1-1; tentative D call: TRBD1 (5 bases). Germline V gene sequence: CDR1 PRHDT, CDR2 FYEKMQ (reference sequence). Between the trimmed V and J ends, which lost 4 bases and 0 bases, there was a span of 12 bases. This CDR3 has 15 amino acids. The CDR3 sequence is CASSSPAGLNTEAFF. In nucleotides, the CDR3 is TGTGCCAGCAGCTCCCCCGCAGGGCTGAACACTGAAGCTTTCTTT.

The sample holds one count of this clone. The chain is built from TRBV14 and TRBJ1-4, with 9 nucleotides matching TRBD1. Germline-derived CDR1 and CDR2 are SGHDN and FVKESK. The CDR3 has 16 amino acids. The V gene end was trimmed by 2 bases and the J gene end by 2 bases; junction bases not matched to a gene: 3. CDR3 nucleotide sequence: TGTGCCAGCAGCCAAATACAGGGGGCCACTAATGAAAAACTGTTTTTT. It is translated as CASSQIQGATNEKLFF.

V and J are TRBV9 and TRBJ2-7, with 14 bases identical to TRBD2. The J segment lost 7 bases and the V segment lost 3 bases, leaving 6 bases of the junction unmatched. There are 15 residues in the CDR3. Germline assignment: CDR1 SGDLS and CDR2 YYNGEE. As DNA, the CDR3 is TGTGCCAGCAGCGAGGGACTAGCGGGGGCCAAGGAGCAGTACTTC. Its translation: CASSEGLAGAKEQYF. Complete variable domain (other parts from reference TRBV9 and TRBJ2-7): DSGVTQTPKHLITATGQRVTLRCSPRSGDLSVYWYQQSLDQGLQFLIQYYNGEERAKGNILERFSAQQFPDLHSELNLSSLELGDSALYFCASSEGLAGAKEQYFGPGTRLTVT.

The CDR3 nucleotides are TGTGCCAGCAGCCAAAGTGCTCGGGGGGGCGATGAGCAGTTCTTC. Translation: CASSQSARGGDEQFF. The V and J genes are TRBV4-2 and TRBJ2-1, with 8 nucleotides matching TRBD2. The CDR3 is 15 amino acids. The J segment lost 8 bases and the V segment lost 2 bases, leaving 8 bases of the junction unmatched. From germline, CDR1 is LGHNA and CDR2 YNFKEQ.

The chain employs TRBV10-2 and TRBJ2-7; D remains ambiguous. Germline CDR1 WSHSY, CDR2 SAAADI. Trimming took off 4 bases at V and 5 bases at J, with 15 bases between the two ends. The CDR3 totals 14 residues. CDR3 bases: TGCGCCAGCAGTGTCTTCTTATCCCTCCACGAGCAGTACTTC. This encodes CASSVFLSLHEQYF.

The genes are TRBV19 and TRBJ1-2; TRBD1 matches at 7 bases. The length of the CDR3 is 16 residues. Per germline, CDR1 LNHDA and CDR2 SQIVND (reference sequence). V was pared by 4 bases and J by 3 bases, with 11 bases of the junction left unmatched. The CDR3 nucleotides are TGTGCCAGTAGTACTTTGGGACAGCCGAGGGACTATGGCTACACCTTC. It translates to CASSTLGQPRDYGYTF.